Below, one T cell receptor (beta chain) is given with its context. The sample belongs to a study of cytomegalovirus exposure and HLA in healthy donors. From germline, CDR1 is MNHEY and CDR2 SMNVEV (reference sequence). V shed 10 bases and J shed 2 bases, with 12 bases lying between them. This CDR3 is 13 amino acids long. Researchers ran the PCR with 60 Vbeta and 13 Jbeta primers. Libraries were prepared by immunoSEQ multiplex PCR; TCRdb keeps only in-frame clonotypes and omits some of them. The sample shows under 150,000 clones, just under 80% of them seen only once. The sequenced material came from PBMCs. This TCR came from a woman aged 40 to 50 in good health and CMV-seronegative. The genes are TRBV27 and TRBJ2-1; no firm D call. CDR3 in amino acids: CATSALAYNEQFF. The CDR3 DNA is TGTGCCACCTCAGCCCTAGCCTACAATGAGCAGTTCTTC.